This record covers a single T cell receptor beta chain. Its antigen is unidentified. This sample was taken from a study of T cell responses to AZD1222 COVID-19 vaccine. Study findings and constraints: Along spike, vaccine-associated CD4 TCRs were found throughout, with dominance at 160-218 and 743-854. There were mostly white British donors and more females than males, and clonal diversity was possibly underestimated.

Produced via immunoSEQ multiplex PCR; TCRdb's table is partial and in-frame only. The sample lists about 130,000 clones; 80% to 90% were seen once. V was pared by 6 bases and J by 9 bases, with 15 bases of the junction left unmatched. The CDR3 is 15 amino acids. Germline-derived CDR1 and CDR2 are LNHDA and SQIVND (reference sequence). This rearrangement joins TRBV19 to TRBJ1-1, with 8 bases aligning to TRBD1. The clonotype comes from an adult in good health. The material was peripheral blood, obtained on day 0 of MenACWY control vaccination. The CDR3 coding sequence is TGTGCCAGTAGGGGAACATCGACAGGGGATGGAAAAGCTTTCTTT. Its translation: CASRGTSTGDGKAFF.